This TCR beta chain was sequenced during a study of T cells in Graves' hyperthyroidism and ophthalmopathy. Across the whole study: Prior to any treatment, at the point of initial diagnosis, peripheral blood was collected. Study-wide results and caveats: Appearing also in blood were most of the thyroid clonotypes expanded above 0.001.

TCR beta CDR3 region amplification was performed from RNA transcripts. Carried out on the TCR CDR3, a first-round RT-PCR used the HTBI primer set. Each CDR3 protein is one row after TCRdb ran MiXCR on the multiplex PCR reads. The sample has hundreds of thousands of distinct CDR3 sequences, 38% seen once. With respect to this clonotype: Its antigen is undetermined. This may come from a read error, since a much larger clone is one base off.

This CDR3 spans 14 amino acids. Germline lookup yields CDR1 DFQATT and CDR2 SNEGSKA (reference sequence). Trimming shortened V by 5 bases and J by 5 bases, and 18 bases separated the two germline ends. Newly diagnosed hyperthyroidism patients aged 18 to 65 years had disease lasting under 2 months. J is TRBJ2-5 and V is TRBV20-1; D is unclear. The receptor's source is a man younger than 35 with Graves' hyperthyroidism. The sample consisted of blood. The CDR3: CSACLFTGSETQYF. CDR3 coding DNA: TGCAGTGCTTGCCTGTTTACTGGAAGTGAGACCCAGTACTTC.